This TCR beta chain stems from a study of shared clonotypes between healthy human individuals. This clone was counted a few times. Selected positively for CCR7 and CD45RO-negative, naive CD8 cells excluded terminally differentiated effector memory CD45RA+ cells. The CDR3 length is 13 residues. From germline, CDR1 is SGHTA and CDR2 FQGNSA. V gave up 1 base and J gave up 6 bases, with 7 bases separating them. Measured with immunoSEQ multiplex PCR; TCRdb has only the in-frame clones, and not every one. The sample contains millions of clones, less than 95% of which appear only once. The rearrangement uses TRBV7-2 and TRBJ2-1; D gene uncertain. This clonotype was sampled from a man between 18 and 29 years old in good health. Sequencing used naive CD8+ T cells sorted from blood. The CDR3 spells CASSLDGPNEQFF. CDR3 DNA: TGTGCCAGCAGCTTAGATGGACCCAATGAGCAGTTCTTC.